One and the same sample provided the 21 T cell receptor beta chains below, sequenced in a study of OX40 agonist ivuxolimab in advanced cancers. The library was prepared using the immunoSEQ multiplex PCR assay. TCRdb re-hosts the immuneACCESS table, in-frame sequences only. Its copies lack some clones; in the studies checked, an unresolved V gene accounts for under half of them, and the cause for the rest is not known. The sample table lists about 70,000 clones, 80% to 90% of them with a count of one. The top ten clones comprise approximately 2.3% of the sample. Sequenced material: CD4+ or CD8+ T cells sorted from blood, taken in a trial of the OX40 agonist ivuxolimab. The receptors were gathered from an adult with an advanced solid tumor such as melanoma, head and neck, liver or kidney cancer.

The chain couples TRBV5-4 to TRBJ2-1, with D perhaps assigned TRBD1 or TRBD2 (5 bases each). Germline V gene data show CDR1 as SGHNT and CDR2 as YYREEE (reference sequence). This CDR3 has 16 residues. Trimming took 4 bases from V and 0 from J, leaving 14 bases between them. The CDR3 sequence is CASSRRGGLSYNEQFF. CDR3 coding DNA: TGTGCCAGCAGCCGGCGTGGGGGTCTCTCCTACAATGAGCAGTTCTTC. Filled out from reference TRBV5-4 and TRBJ2-1, the complete variable domain reads ETGVTQSPTHLIKTRGQQVTLRCSSQSGHNTVSWYQQALGQGPQFIFQYYREEENGRGNFPPRFSGLQFPNYSSELNVNALELDDSALYLCASSRRGGLSYNEQFFGPGTRLTVL.

This sequence joins TRBV28 and TRBJ2-4; 8 bases line up with TRBD1. CDR3 length equals 14 residues. J gave up 1 base and V 8 bases, and 4 bases lay outside the gene matches. Germline-derived CDR1 and CDR2 are MDHEN and SYDVKM. This chain's CDR3 is CASGGQVAKNIQYF. The CDR3 DNA sequence: TGTGCCAGCGGGGGACAGGTCGCCAAAAACATTCAGTACTTC.

In this sample, this clone turned up once. V gene TRBV28 combines with J gene TRBJ1-3, with D unclear. The germline V gene encodes CDR1 MDHEN and CDR2 SYDVKM. V lost 7 bases and J lost 9, with 13 bases in between. The CDR3 contains 12 residues. CDR3 nucleotides: TGTGCCAGCACCCCCAGATCCTCCACCATATATTTT. Its translation is CASTPRSSTIYF.

The V and J genes are TRBV10-3 and TRBJ2-1; TRBD2 matches 8 bases. The CDR3 spans 15 residues. V lost 2 bases, J lost 8 bases, and 8 bases stayed unmatched. The V gene's germline CDR1 is ENHRY and CDR2 SYGVKD. The CDR3 loop reads CAISEDAGGEDEQFF. For the CDR3, the DNA is TGTGCCATCAGTGAGGACGCGGGAGGAGAGGATGAGCAGTTCTTC.

The genes are TRBV11-1 and TRBJ2-1; a possible D gene is TRBD1 (6 bases). Between the trimmed V and J ends, which lost 6 bases and 2 bases, there was a span of 11 bases. Germline loops: CDR1 SGHAT, CDR2 FQDESV (reference sequence). The CDR3 runs to 14 residues. The CDR3 nucleotides read TGTGCCAGCAGTAGGGACACCACCTACAATGAGCAGTTCTTC. This gives the protein CASSRDTTYNEQFF.

The chain uses TRBV30 and TRBJ2-3; 8 nucleotides line up with TRBD2. CDR3 size: 14 residues. The V segment lost 0 bases and the J segment 6 bases; nucleotides outside the gene matches: 5. Germline loops: CDR1 GTSNPN, CDR2 SVGIG (reference sequence). The CDR3 nucleotides read TGTGCCTGGAGTGTACTCGGGGGGGCCGATACGCAGTATTTT. Encoded protein: CAWSVLGGADTQYF.

V and J are TRBV6-1 and TRBJ1-1, with 7 bases matching TRBD1. The V gene end was trimmed by 9 bases and the J gene end by 1 base; junction bases not matched to a gene: 5. The V gene's germline CDR1 is MNHNS and CDR2 SASEGT. CDR3 size: 13 residues. CDR3 residues: CASTGETNTEAFF. CDR3 bases: TGTGCCAGTACAGGGGAGACGAACACTGAAGCTTTCTTT.

The rearrangement joins TRBV28 to TRBJ2-3, with a weak D call TRBD2 (6 bases). From germline, CDR1 is MDHEN and CDR2 SYDVKM. V was trimmed by 3 bases and J by 0 bases, leaving 10 bases between them. The CDR3 is made up of 15 amino acids. Here the CDR3 reads CASSFGRGSTDTQYF. Written as DNA, the CDR3 is TGTGCCAGCAGTTTCGGGCGGGGAAGCACAGATACGCAGTATTTT. Drawing the rest from reference TRBV28 and TRBJ2-3, the complete variable domain is DVKVTQSSRYLVKRTGEKVFLECVQDMDHENMFWYRQDPGLGLRLIYFSYDVKMKEKGDIPEGYSVSREKKERFSLILESASTNQTSMYLCASSFGRGSTDTQYFGPGTRLTVL.

The chain carries TRBV29-1 and TRBJ2-5; the D gene is possibly TRBD2 (5 bases). Germline V gives CDR1 SQVTM, CDR2 ANQGSEA. The germline V and J ends were trimmed by 2 bases and 5 bases, with 18 bases remaining between them. The CDR3 sequence is 15 residues long. In DNA form, the CDR3 reads TGCAGCGTTGAACCAACATTAGGGAGACACGAGACCCAGTACTTC. Encoded protein: CSVEPTLGRHETQYF. Variable domain in full (rest from reference TRBV29-1 and TRBJ2-5): SAVISQKPSRDICQRGTSLTIQCQVDSQVTMMFWYRQQPGQSLTLIATANQGSEATYESGFVIDKFPISRPNLTFSTLTVSNMSPEDSSIYLCSVEPTLGRHETQYFGPGTRLLVL.

Written as DNA, the CDR3 is TGTGCCACCCAGGGCAGAAACACTGAAGCTTTCTTT. Translated: CATQGRNTEAFF. The chain joins TRBV10-3 to TRBJ1-1; TRBD1 might be the D (5 bases). Trimming took 10 bases from V and 2 from J, leaving 11 bases between them. Germline values: CDR1 ENHRY, CDR2 SYGVKD. CDR3 size: 12 residues.

This chain uses TRBV30 with TRBJ1-1; unclear D gene. The CDR3 is 15 residues long. CDR1 and CDR2 (germline): GTSNPN, SVGIG (reference sequence). Trimming removed 3 bases from V and 1 base from J, with 15 bases in between. CDR3 loop: CAWRGIGRTNTEAFF. CDR3 nucleotides: TGTGCCTGGAGAGGAATAGGTAGGACGAACACTGAAGCTTTCTTT. Complete variable domain (other parts from reference TRBV30 and TRBJ1-1): SQTIHQWPATLVQPVGSPLSLECTVEGTSNPNLYWYRQAAGRGLQLLFYSVGIGQISSEVPQNLSASRPQDRQFILSSKKLLLSDSGFYLCAWRGIGRTNTEAFFGQGTRLTVV.

The gene calls are TRBV5-1 and TRBJ2-2; D is possibly TRBD1 (5 bases). The germline V gene has CDR1 SGHRS and CDR2 YFSETQ. The CDR3 is 15 residues long. V lost 5 bases and J 1 base, leaving 12 bases between the germline ends. As DNA, the CDR3 is TGCGCCAGCAGATATCGTGGACAGAACACCGGGGAGCTGTTTTTT. Residues: CASRYRGQNTGELFF.

The chain employs TRBV7-2 and TRBJ2-1; D is perhaps TRBD1 (6 bases). V lost 5 bases and J 4 bases, leaving 9 bases between the germline ends. Per the germline V gene, CDR1 is SGHTA and CDR2 is FQGNSA. The CDR3 totals 13 residues. The CDR3 region is CASSRTGYNEQFF. The DNA for the CDR3 is TGTGCCAGCAGCCGTACAGGGTACAATGAGCAGTTCTTC. The full variable domain, rest sourced from reference TRBV7-2 and TRBJ2-1, is GAGVSQSPSNKVTEKGKDVELRCDPISGHTALYWYRQSLGQGLEFLIYFQGNSAPDKSGLPSDRFSAERTGGSVSTLTIQRTQQEDSAVYLCASSRTGYNEQFFGPGTRLTVL.

V gene TRBV19 combines with J gene TRBJ2-5; no firm D call. Trimming took 4 bases from V and 0 from J, leaving 6 bases between them. The CDR3 covers 13 residues. The germline V gene has CDR1 LNHDA and CDR2 SQIVND (reference sequence). The CDR3 sequence: CASSRSYQETQYF. DNA for the CDR3: TGTGCCAGTAGTAGGAGTTACCAAGAGACCCAGTACTTC.

This chain joins TRBV10-2 and TRBJ1-5, with a possible D match to TRBD1 (5 bases). Germline assignment: CDR1 WSHSY and CDR2 SAAADI. With 4 bases removed from V and 5 bases from J, the gap between germline ends came to 9 bases. The length of the CDR3 is 13 residues. CDR3 bases: TGCGCCAGCAGTGGATCAGGGTATCAGCCCCAGCATTTT. Translation gives CASSGSGYQPQHF.

This sequence joins TRBV7-2 and TRBJ2-5; TRBD1 is a possible D gene (6 bases). Germline V gene lookup returns CDR1 SGHTA and CDR2 FQGNSA. Trimming pared 6 bases from V and 2 bases from J, leaving 13 bases between. The CDR3 sequence is 14 residues long. The CDR3 coding sequence is TGTGCCAGCAGTAAAACAGGGATACAAGAGACCCAGTACTTC. This encodes CASSKTGIQETQYF.

CDR3: CASSEQGRTVGTDTQYF. CDR3 coding DNA: TGTGCCAGCAGTGAACAAGGCCGTACAGTCGGCACAGATACGCAGTATTTT. This rearrangement joins TRBV6-1 to TRBJ2-3; D unresolved. Trimming took 2 bases from V and 1 from J, leaving 16 bases between them. Per the germline V gene, CDR1 is MNHNS and CDR2 is SASEGT. There are 17 residues in the CDR3.

The sample holds one count of this clone. The genes are TRBV5-1 and TRBJ1-1; D remains unclear. The germline gives CDR1 SGHRS, CDR2 YFSETQ. The germline V and J ends were trimmed by 7 bases and 3 bases, with 16 bases remaining between them. The CDR3 covers 14 residues. The CDR3: CASAFTLPYTEAFF. CDR3 bases: TGCGCCAGCGCCTTCACGCTCCCTTACACTGAAGCTTTCTTT.

This sequence joins TRBV9 and TRBJ1-4; the match to TRBD1 covers 7 bases. V lost 0 bases and J lost 4; bases outside the gene matches: 3. This CDR3 contains 15 residues. Germline V CDR1 and CDR2: SGDLS, YYNGEE. CDR3 sequence reads: CASSVGTGFNEKLFF. In DNA, the CDR3 is TGTGCCAGCAGCGTAGGGACAGGTTTTAATGAAAAACTGTTTTTT. Together with reference TRBV9 and TRBJ1-4, the CDR3 gives the full variable domain: DSGVTQTPKHLITATGQRVTLRCSPRSGDLSVYWYQQSLDQGLQFLIQYYNGEERAKGNILERFSAQQFPDLHSELNLSSLELGDSALYFCASSVGTGFNEKLFFGSGTQLSVL.

Here the CDR3 DNA reads TGTGCCAGTAGTTTTGGGACTAGCGGGGGGCTAGATACGCAGTATTTT. This codes for CASSFGTSGGLDTQYF. The chain employs TRBV19 and TRBJ2-3, with TRBD2 identical over 15 bases. This CDR3 region has 16 residues. Germline lookup yields CDR1 LNHDA and CDR2 SQIVND (reference sequence). Trimming at V came to 5 bases and at J to 5 bases, leaving 5 bases not matched to a gene.

The chain has TRBV27 and TRBJ2-1; D remains unclear. With 0 bases removed from V and 9 bases from J, the gap between germline ends came to 18 bases. The CDR3 spans 16 residues. Germline loops: CDR1 MNHEY, CDR2 SMNVEV (reference sequence). The CDR3 nucleotides are TGTGCCAGCAGTTTATCGTCGGCTATTAGGAGACCTGAGCAGTTCTTC. Protein: CASSLSSAIRRPEQFF.